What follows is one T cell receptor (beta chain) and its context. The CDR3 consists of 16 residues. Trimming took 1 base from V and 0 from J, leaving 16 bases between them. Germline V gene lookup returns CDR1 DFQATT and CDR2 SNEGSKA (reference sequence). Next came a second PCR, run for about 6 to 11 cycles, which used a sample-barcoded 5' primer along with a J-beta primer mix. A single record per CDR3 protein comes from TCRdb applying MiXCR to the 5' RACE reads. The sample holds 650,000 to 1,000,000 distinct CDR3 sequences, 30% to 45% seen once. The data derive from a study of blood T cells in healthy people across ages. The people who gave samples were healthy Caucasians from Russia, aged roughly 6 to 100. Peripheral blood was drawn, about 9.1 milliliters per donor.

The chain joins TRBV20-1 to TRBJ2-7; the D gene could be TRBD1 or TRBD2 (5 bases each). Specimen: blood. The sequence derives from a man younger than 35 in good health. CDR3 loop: CSARAVRDESSYEQYF. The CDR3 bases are TGCAGTGCTAGAGCGGTCCGGGACGAGAGCTCCTACGAGCAGTACTTC.